This passage covers 10 T cell receptor beta chains from one sample sequenced in a study of T cell responses to AZD1222 COVID-19 vaccine. Profiled with immunoSEQ multiplex PCR; TCRdb holds only in-frame clones, not every one. The sample lists about 150,000 clones, 90% to 95% seen once, with approximately 6.8% in the top ten. Sequenced here: peripheral blood, sampled 28 days after the second AZD1222 dose. These receptors all come from an adult who received the AZD1222 COVID-19 vaccine.

This chain links TRBV18 with TRBJ2-7; the match to TRBD1 covers 9 bases. V gave up 3 bases and J gave up 1 base; unmatched junction bases: 13. Germline CDR1 KGHSH, CDR2 LQKENI. The CDR3 runs to 18 residues. The CDR3 spells CASSPMATGGAGSYEQYF. As DNA, the CDR3 is TGTGCCAGCTCACCTATGGCGACAGGGGGAGCGGGATCCTACGAGCAGTACTTC.

This clone was seen just once. The rearrangement links TRBV18 to TRBJ2-5, with D perhaps matching TRBD2 (6 bases). Trimming took off 1 base at V and 5 bases at J, with 11 bases between the two ends. CDR3 length: 14 residues. Germline CDR1 is KGHSH and CDR2 is LQKENI. The CDR3 is CASSPLRGIETQYF. The CDR3, as DNA: TGTGCCAGCTCACCACTGCGGGGTATCGAGACCCAGTACTTC.

CDR3 sequence (DNA): TGTGCCAGCAGCGAGAGGGGAGGGAACACTGAAGCTTTCTTT. Its translation is CASSERGGNTEAFF. The gene calls are TRBV9 and TRBJ1-1; perhaps TRBD1 as D (5 bases). Germline V gives CDR1 SGDLS, CDR2 YYNGEE. The CDR3 length is 14 residues. Trimming removed 3 bases from V and 1 base from J, with 10 bases in between.

The V and J genes are TRBV10-3 and TRBJ2-1; D is unresolved. Germline values: CDR1 ENHRY, CDR2 SYGVKD. The CDR3 loop spans 14 amino acids. V lost 8 bases and J 1 base, leaving 12 bases between the germline ends. CDR3 loop: CAIAVSHSYNEQFF. The CDR3, as DNA: TGTGCCATCGCTGTCTCCCATTCCTACAATGAGCAGTTCTTC.

The V gene is TRBV6-6, the J gene TRBJ2-7; D unresolved. CDR3 length: 15 amino acids. V lost 6 bases and J 0 bases, leaving 15 bases between the germline ends. CDR1 is MNHNY, CDR2 SVGAGI, per germline (reference sequence). CDR3 DNA sequence: TGTGCCAGCAGCCCCCGTCAGGTTAGCTCCTACGAGCAGTACTTC. As protein: CASSPRQVSSYEQYF.

The chain recombines TRBV7-8 with TRBJ2-4; TRBD2 agrees at 7 bases. This CDR3 has 12 residues. The V segment lost 5 bases and the J segment 8 bases; nucleotides outside the gene matches: 3. CDR1 and CDR2 (germline): SGHVS, FQNEAQ. The CDR3 here is CASSPGGDIQYF. Here the CDR3 DNA reads TGTGCCAGCAGCCCTGGGGGGGACATTCAGTACTTC.

The chain couples TRBV12-5 to TRBJ2-7; maybe TRBD1 (6 bases). This CDR3 is built from 14 residues. The germline gives CDR1 LGHNT, CDR2 FRNRAP. The ends were cut back, 7 bases at V and 2 bases at J, with 15 bases in the middle. The CDR3 loop is CASALDSPAYEQYF. The CDR3 nucleotides read TGTGCTAGTGCCCTGGACAGCCCGGCCTACGAGCAGTACTTC.

This clone was detected once. This rearrangement joins TRBV7-9 to TRBJ1-1; possibly TRBD1 for D (5 bases). The V gene's germline CDR1 is SEHNR and CDR2 FQNEAQ (reference sequence). Deletions cut 1 base from V and 1 base from J, with 10 bases between. The length of the CDR3 is 15 residues. The CDR3 reads CASSLGGGENTEAFF. CDR3 DNA sequence: TGTGCCAGCAGCTTAGGTGGGGGAGAGAACACTGAAGCTTTCTTT.

V and J are TRBV19 and TRBJ2-1; D is undetermined. The CDR3 is made up of 15 amino acids. V gave up 3 bases and J gave up 0 bases, with 9 bases separating them. Germline-derived CDR1 and CDR2 are LNHDA and SQIVND (reference sequence). As DNA, the CDR3 is TGTGCCAGTAGTATTAGGGCCGACTCCTACAATGAGCAGTTCTTC. This gives the protein CASSIRADSYNEQFF.

The chain joins TRBV2 to TRBJ2-7, with 7 bases lining up with TRBD1. The CDR3 is 12 residues long. Germline values: CDR1 SNHLY, CDR2 FYNNEI. Losses at the gene ends were 4 bases for V and 5 bases for J; bases not matched to a gene: 2. CDR3 sequence: CASSVDRDEQYF. The CDR3 coding sequence is TGTGCCAGCAGTGTCGACAGGGACGAGCAGTACTTC.